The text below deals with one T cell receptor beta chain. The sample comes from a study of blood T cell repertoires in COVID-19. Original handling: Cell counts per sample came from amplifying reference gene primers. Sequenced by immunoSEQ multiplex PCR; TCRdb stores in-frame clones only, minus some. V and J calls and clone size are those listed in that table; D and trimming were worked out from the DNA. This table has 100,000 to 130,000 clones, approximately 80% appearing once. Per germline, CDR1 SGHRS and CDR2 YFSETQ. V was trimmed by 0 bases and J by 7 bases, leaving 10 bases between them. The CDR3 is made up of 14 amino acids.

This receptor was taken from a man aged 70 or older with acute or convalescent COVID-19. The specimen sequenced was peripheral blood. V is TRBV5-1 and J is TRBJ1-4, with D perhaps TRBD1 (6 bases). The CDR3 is CASSLEAGVEKLFF. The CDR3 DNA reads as TGCGCCAGCAGCTTGGAGGCAGGGGTTGAAAAACTGTTTTTT.